This paragraph reports one TCR beta chain. Its antigen is not identified. The data belong to a study of cytomegalovirus exposure and HLA in healthy donors. PCR amplification relied on 60 Vbeta primers (plus 13 Jbeta primers). Libraries were prepared by immunoSEQ multiplex PCR; TCRdb keeps only in-frame clonotypes and omits some of them. Here the sample spans under 200,000 clones, around 80% being singletons. The CDR3 contains 16 residues. With 5 bases removed from V and 0 bases from J, the gap between germline ends came to 13 bases. Germline CDR1 SGHNT, CDR2 YENEEA. Regarding the study as a whole: High sensitivity and specificity were reportedly achieved when the classifier diagnosed cytomegalovirus status.

This receptor was obtained from a young woman in good health and CMV-seropositive. The V and J genes are TRBV11-3 and TRBJ2-2, with D perhaps matching TRBD1 (6 bases). Specimen: PBMCs. The CDR3 loop is CASSPGAPSNTGELFF. The CDR3 nucleotides are TGTGCCAGCAGCCCAGGGGCACCTTCGAACACCGGGGAGCTGTTTTTT. Looking up the rest from reference TRBV11-3 and TRBJ2-2 gives the full variable domain: EAGVVQSPRYKIIEKKQPVAFWCNPISGHNTLYWYLQNLGQGPELLIRYENEEAVDDSQLPKDRFSAERLKGVDSTLKIQPAELGDSAVYLCASSPGAPSNTGELFFGEGSRLTVL.